The clone carrying this TCR beta chain was detected a few times. Unique molecular identifiers featured in how the TCRbeta library was prepared. TCRdb called the PCR reads again in MiXCR, with one record for every CDR3 protein. The table includes about 540,000 distinct CDR3 sequences, about 18% detected once. The sample originates from a study of T-cell reconstitution after alpha-beta-depleted transplantation in children. CDR3 size: 14 residues. Trimming took off 0 bases at V and 3 bases at J, with 9 bases between the two ends. CDR1 is SGHRS and CDR2 is YFSETQ in the germline V gene. This clonotype was obtained from a human donor who donated a stem cell graft to a child with acute lymphoblastic leukemia. The sequencing used PBMCs from the stem cell graft donor, collected from the stem cell graft. The chain combines TRBV5-1 with TRBJ1-1; D not resolved. The CDR3 DNA is TGCGCCAGCAGCTTGGGGCAGGCCTACACTGAAGCTTTCTTT. This gives the protein CASSLGQAYTEAFF.